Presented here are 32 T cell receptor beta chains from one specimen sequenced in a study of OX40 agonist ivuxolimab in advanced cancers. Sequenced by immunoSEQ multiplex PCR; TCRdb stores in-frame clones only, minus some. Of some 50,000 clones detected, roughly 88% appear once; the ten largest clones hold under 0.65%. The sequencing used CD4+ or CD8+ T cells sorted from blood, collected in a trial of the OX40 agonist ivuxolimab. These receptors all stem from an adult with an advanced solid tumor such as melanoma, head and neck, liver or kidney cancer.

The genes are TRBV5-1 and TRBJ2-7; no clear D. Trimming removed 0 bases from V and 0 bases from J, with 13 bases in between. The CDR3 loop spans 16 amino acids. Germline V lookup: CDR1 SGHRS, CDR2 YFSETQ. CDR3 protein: CASSLEAASGSYEQYF. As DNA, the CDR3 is TGCGCCAGCAGCTTGGAGGCAGCGTCAGGCTCCTACGAGCAGTACTTC.

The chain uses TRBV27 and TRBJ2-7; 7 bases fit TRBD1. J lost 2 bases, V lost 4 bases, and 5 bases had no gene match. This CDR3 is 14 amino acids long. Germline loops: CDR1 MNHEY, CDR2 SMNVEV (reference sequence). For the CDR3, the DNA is TGTGCCAGCAGTTCCCGACAGGGACCCTACGAGCAGTACTTC. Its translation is CASSSRQGPYEQYF.

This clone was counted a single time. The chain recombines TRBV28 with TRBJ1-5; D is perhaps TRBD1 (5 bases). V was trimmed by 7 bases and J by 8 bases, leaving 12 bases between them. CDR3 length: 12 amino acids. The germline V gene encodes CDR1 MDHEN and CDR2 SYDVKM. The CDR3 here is CASTTPGKPQHF. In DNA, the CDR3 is TGTGCCAGCACTACCCCAGGGAAGCCCCAGCATTTT.

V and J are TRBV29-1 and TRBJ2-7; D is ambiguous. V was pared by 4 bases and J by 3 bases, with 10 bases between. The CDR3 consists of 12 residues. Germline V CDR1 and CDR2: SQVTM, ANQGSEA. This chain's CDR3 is CSVGLGLYEQYF. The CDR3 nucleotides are TGCAGCGTTGGCTTGGGTCTCTACGAGCAGTACTTC.

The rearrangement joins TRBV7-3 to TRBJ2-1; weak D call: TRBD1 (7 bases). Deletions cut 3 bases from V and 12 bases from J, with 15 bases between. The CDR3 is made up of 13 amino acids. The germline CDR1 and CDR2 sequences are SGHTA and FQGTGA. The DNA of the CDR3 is TGTGCCAGCAGCTTGGGGGGACAGTTTATGCAGTTCTTC. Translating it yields CASSLGGQFMQFF.

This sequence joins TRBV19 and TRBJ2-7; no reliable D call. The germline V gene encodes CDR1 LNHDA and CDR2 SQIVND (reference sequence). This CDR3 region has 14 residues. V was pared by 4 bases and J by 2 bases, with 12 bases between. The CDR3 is CASSKTDPPYEQYF. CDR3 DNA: TGTGCCAGTAGTAAAACGGACCCTCCCTACGAGCAGTACTTC.

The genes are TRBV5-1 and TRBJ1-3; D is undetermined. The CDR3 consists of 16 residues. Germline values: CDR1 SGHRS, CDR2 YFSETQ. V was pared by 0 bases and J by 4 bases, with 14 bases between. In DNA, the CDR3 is TGCGCCAGCAGCTTGGGGGGTTTGTCTTTCGGAAACACCATATATTTT. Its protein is CASSLGGLSFGNTIYF.

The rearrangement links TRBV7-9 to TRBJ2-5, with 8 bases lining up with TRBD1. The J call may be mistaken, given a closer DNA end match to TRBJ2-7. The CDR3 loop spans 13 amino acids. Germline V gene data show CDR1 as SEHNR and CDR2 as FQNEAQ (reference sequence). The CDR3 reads CASSLTGGYEQYF. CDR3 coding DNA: TGTGCCAGCAGCTTAACAGGGGGCTACGAGCAGTACTTC.

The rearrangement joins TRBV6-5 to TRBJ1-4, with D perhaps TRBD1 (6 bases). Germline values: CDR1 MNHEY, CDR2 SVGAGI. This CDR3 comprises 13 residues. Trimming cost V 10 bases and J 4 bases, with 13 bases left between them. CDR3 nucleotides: TGTGCCACCTCTCGGACAGTTAATGAAAAACTGTTTTTT. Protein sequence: CATSRTVNEKLFF.

The DNA of the CDR3 is TGTGCCAGCAGCCCCGGGACTACTTTCACAGATACGCAGTATTTT. Amino acids: CASSPGTTFTDTQYF. V gene TRBV7-9 combines with J gene TRBJ2-3; 7 bases align to TRBD2. Per the germline V gene, CDR1 is SEHNR and CDR2 is FQNEAQ (reference sequence). Unmatched junction bases numbered 7, after V lost 5 bases and J lost 2 bases. The CDR3 runs 15 residues.

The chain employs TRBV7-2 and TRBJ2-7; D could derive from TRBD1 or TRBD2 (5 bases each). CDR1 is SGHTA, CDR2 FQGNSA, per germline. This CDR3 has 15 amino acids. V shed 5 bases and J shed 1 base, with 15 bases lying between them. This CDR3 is CASSQGRRRSYEQYF. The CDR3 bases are TGTGCCAGCAGCCAGGGACGAAGGAGGTCCTACGAGCAGTACTTC.

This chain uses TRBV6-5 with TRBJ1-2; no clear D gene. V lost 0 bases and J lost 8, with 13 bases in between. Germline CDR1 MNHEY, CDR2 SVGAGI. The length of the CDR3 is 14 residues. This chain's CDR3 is CASSYSSRSYGYTF. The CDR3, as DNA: TGTGCCAGCAGTTACTCATCCAGGAGCTACGGCTACACCTTC.

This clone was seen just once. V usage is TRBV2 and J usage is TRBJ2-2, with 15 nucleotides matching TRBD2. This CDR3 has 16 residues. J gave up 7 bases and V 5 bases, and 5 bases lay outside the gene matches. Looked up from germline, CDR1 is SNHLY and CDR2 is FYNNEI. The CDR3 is CASSRTSGRAIGELFF. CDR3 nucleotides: TGTGCCAGCAGTCGGACTAGCGGGAGGGCCATCGGGGAGCTGTTTTTT.

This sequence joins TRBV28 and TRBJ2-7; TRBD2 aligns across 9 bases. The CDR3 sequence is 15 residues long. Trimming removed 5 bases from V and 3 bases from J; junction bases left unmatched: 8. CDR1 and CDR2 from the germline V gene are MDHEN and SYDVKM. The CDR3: CASSRREGGRYEQYF. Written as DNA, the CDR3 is TGTGCCAGCAGTAGGCGGGAGGGCGGCCGCTACGAGCAGTACTTC.

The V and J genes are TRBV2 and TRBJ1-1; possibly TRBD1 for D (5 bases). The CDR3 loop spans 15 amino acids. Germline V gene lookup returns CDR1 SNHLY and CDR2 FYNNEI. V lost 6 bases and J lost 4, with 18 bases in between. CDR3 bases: TGTGCCAGCAGGACGGGGGACCGCCCGACCACTGAAGCTTTCTTT. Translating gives CASRTGDRPTTEAFF.

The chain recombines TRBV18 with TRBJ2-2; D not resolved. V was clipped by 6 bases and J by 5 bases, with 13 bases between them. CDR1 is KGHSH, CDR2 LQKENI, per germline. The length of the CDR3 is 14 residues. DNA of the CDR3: TGTGCCAGCTCGCCTGACACCTTTACCGGGGAGCTGTTTTTT. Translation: CASSPDTFTGELFF.

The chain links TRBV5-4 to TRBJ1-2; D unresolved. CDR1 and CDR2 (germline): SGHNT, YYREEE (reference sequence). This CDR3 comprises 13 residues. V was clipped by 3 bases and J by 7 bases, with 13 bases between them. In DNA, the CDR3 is TGTGCCAGCAGCTCCGCCGGTCCTCCTGGCTACACCTTC. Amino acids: CASSSAGPPGYTF.

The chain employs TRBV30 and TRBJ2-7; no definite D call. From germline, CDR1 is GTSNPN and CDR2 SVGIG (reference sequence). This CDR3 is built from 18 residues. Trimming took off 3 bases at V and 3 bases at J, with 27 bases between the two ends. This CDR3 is CAWSAPFPGQTRIYEQYF. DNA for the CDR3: TGTGCCTGGAGCGCCCCCTTCCCGGGCCAAACGAGGATCTACGAGCAGTACTTC. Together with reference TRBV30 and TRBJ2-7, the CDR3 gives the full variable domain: SQTIHQWPATLVQPVGSPLSLECTVEGTSNPNLYWYRQAAGRGLQLLFYSVGIGQISSEVPQNLSASRPQDRQFILSSKKLLLSDSGFYLCAWSAPFPGQTRIYEQYFGPGTRLTVT.

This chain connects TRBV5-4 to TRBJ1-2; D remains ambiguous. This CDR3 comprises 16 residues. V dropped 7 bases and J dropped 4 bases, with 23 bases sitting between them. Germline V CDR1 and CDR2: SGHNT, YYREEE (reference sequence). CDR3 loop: CASAPVVGSAGYGYTF. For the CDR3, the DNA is TGTGCCAGCGCCCCCGTGGTAGGTTCAGCAGGCTATGGCTACACCTTC.

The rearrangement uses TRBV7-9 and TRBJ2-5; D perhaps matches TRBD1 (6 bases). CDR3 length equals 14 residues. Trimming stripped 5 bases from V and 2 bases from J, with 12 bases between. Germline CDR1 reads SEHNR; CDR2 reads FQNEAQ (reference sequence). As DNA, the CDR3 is TGTGCCAGCAGCCTACAGGGAGCTCAAGAGACCCAGTACTTC. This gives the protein CASSLQGAQETQYF.

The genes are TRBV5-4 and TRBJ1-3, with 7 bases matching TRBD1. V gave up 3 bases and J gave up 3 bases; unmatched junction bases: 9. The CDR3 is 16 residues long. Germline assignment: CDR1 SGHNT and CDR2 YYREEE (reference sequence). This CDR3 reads CASSSNRGSGGNTIYF. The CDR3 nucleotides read TGTGCCAGCAGCTCCAACAGGGGCTCTGGTGGAAACACCATATATTTT.

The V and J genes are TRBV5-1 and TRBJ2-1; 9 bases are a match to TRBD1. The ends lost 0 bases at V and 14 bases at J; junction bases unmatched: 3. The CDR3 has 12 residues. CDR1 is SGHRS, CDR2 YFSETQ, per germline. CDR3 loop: CASSLGDRVKFF. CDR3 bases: TGCGCCAGCAGCTTGGGGGACAGGGTGAAGTTCTTC.

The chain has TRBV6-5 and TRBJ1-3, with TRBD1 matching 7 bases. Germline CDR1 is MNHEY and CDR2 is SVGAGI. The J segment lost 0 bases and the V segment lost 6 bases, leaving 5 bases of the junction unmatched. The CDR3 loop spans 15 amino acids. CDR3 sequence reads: CASSLTGLSGNTIYF. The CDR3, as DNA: TGTGCCAGCAGCCTGACAGGGCTCTCTGGAAACACCATATATTTT.

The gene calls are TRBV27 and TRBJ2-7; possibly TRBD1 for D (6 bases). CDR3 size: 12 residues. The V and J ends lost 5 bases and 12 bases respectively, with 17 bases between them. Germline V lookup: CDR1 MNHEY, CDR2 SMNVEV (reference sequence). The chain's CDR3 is CASSTAGTRLYF. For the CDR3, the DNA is TGTGCCAGCAGTACCGCCGGGACACGGCTGTACTTC.

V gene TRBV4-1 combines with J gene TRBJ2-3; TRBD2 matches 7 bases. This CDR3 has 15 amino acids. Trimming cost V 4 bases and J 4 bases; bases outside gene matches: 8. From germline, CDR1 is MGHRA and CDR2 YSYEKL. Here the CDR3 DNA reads TGCGCCAGCAGCCCCCGGGGGGTTCGGGCAGATACGCAGTATTTT. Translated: CASSPRGVRADTQYF.

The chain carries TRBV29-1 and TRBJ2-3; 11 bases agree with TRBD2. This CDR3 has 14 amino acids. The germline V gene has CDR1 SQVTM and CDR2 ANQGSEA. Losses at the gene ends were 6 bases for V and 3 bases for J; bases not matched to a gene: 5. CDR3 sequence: CSVKLAGGTDTQYF. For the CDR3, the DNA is TGCAGCGTGAAGCTAGCGGGAGGAACAGATACGCAGTATTTT.

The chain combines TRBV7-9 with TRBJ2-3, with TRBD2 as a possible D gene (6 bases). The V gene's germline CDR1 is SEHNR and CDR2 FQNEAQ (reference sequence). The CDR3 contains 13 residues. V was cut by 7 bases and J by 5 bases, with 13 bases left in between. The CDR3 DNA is TGTGCCAGCACCCCGGAGGGAAGAGATACGCAGTATTTT. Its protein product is CASTPEGRDTQYF.

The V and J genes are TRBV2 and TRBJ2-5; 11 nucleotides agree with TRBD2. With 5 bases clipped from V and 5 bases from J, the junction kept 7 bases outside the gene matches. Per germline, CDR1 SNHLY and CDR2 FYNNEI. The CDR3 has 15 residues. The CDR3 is CASSKGLAGVETQYF. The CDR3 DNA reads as TGTGCCAGCAGTAAAGGACTAGCGGGCGTGGAGACCCAGTACTTC.

The CDR3 nucleotides are TGTGCCAGCAGATCTTCGGCGCGGGAGACCCAGTACTTC. This codes for CASRSSARETQYF. The chain recombines TRBV6-5 with TRBJ2-5; no firm D call. The V gene's germline CDR1 is MNHEY and CDR2 SVGAGI. The CDR3 spans 13 residues. Trimming shortened V by 6 bases and J by 5 bases, and 13 bases separated the two germline ends.

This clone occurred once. The CDR3 region has the DNA TGTGCCAGCAGCCCGAGGGGGATAGCTATGGAGCAGTACTTC. Protein sequence: CASSPRGIAMEQYF. The chain has TRBV5-4 and TRBJ2-7, with D possibly TRBD1 on 6 matching bases. V shed 4 bases and J shed 7 bases, with 18 bases lying between them. Germline lookup yields CDR1 SGHNT and CDR2 YYREEE (reference sequence). This CDR3 region has 14 residues.

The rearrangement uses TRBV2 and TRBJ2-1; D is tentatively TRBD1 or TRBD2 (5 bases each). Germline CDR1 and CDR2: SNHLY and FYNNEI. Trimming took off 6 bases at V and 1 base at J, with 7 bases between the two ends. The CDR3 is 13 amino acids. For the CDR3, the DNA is TGTGCCAGCAGGGGACGGTCCTACAATGAGCAGTTCTTC. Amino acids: CASRGRSYNEQFF.

CDR3 nucleotides: TGTGCCGTTCAACAGGGGCCGGGGGAGACCCAGTACTTC. Translated, it gives CAVQQGPGETQYF. The chain is built from TRBV6-1 and TRBJ2-5, with 7 bases identical to TRBD1. CDR1 MNHNS and CDR2 SASEGT come from the germline V gene. CDR3 length: 13 amino acids. Trimming removed 11 bases from V and 5 bases from J; junction bases left unmatched: 11.